Each of the 30 T cell receptor beta chains below was sequenced from the same sample in a study of cytomegalovirus exposure and HLA in healthy donors. Profiled with immunoSEQ multiplex PCR; TCRdb holds only in-frame clones, not every one. Here the sample spans about 240,000 clones, 70% to 90% being singletons. Sequences were obtained from PBMCs. These receptors originate from a woman aged 25-40 years in good health and CMV-seropositive.

The chain employs TRBV19 and TRBJ2-2; 14 nucleotides agree with TRBD2. Losses at the gene ends were 6 bases for V and 4 bases for J; bases not matched to a gene: 7. This CDR3 has 17 amino acids. In germline, CDR1 is LNHDA, CDR2 SQIVND (reference sequence). The CDR3 coding sequence is TGTGCCAGTAGCGAGACTAGCGGGAGGGCGGGCACCGGGGAGCTGTTTTTT. Its protein is CASSETSGRAGTGELFF.

J is TRBJ2-6 and V is TRBV28; 7 bases fit TRBD2. With V trimmed by 3 bases and J by 2 bases, 1 base remained unmatched. The CDR3 has 15 residues. Looked up from germline, CDR1 is MDHEN and CDR2 is SYDVKM. The CDR3 DNA reads TGTGCCAGCAGTTTTCGGGAGGCTGGGGCCAACGTCCTGACTTTC. Its protein is CASSFREAGANVLTF.

The V call is TRBV5-1, the J call TRBJ1-1; 8 nucleotides agree with TRBD1. The junction had 10 bases not matched to a gene; V was cut back by 7 bases and J by 5 bases. The CDR3 sequence is 14 residues long. CDR1 and CDR2 from the germline V gene are SGHRS and YFSETQ. In DNA, the CDR3 is TGCGCCAGCGGGGAAACAGGGGGGAGGACTGAAGCTTTCTTT. Its protein is CASGETGGRTEAFF.

In this sample, this clone turned up once. The V and J genes are TRBV5-4 and TRBJ1-4; D not resolved. The germline CDR1 and CDR2 sequences are SGHNT and YYREEE (reference sequence). V dropped 1 base and J dropped 8 bases, with 15 bases sitting between them. CDR3 size: 15 residues. The CDR3 loop is CASSLKRDREEKLFF. The CDR3 DNA is TGTGCCAGCAGCTTGAAGAGGGATCGGGAAGAAAAACTGTTTTTT.

The chain couples TRBV27 to TRBJ1-1, with D perhaps TRBD1 (6 bases). This CDR3 region has 15 residues. Germline CDR1 is MNHEY and CDR2 is SMNVEV (reference sequence). The V end was cut by 3 bases, the J end by 3 bases, with 14 bases between. In nucleotides, the CDR3 is TGTGCCAGCAGTTTTTTTCCAGGGGCGGACACTGAAGCTTTCTTT. Translated, it gives CASSFFPGADTEAFF.

This clone was seen only a few times. This chain uses TRBV20-1 with TRBJ1-2, with D uncertain. The CDR3 has 11 amino acids. Per the germline V gene, CDR1 is DFQATT and CDR2 is SNEGSKA (reference sequence). Trimming stripped 3 bases from V and 7 bases from J, with 9 bases between. This CDR3 reads CSASPVVGYTF. The CDR3 nucleotides are TGCAGTGCTAGCCCGGTGGTTGGCTACACCTTC.

The chain has TRBV6-6 and TRBJ2-1; 13 bases align to TRBD2. J gave up 8 bases and V 5 bases, and 9 bases lay outside the gene matches. This CDR3 contains 16 residues. In germline, CDR1 is MNHNY, CDR2 SVGAGI (reference sequence). CDR3 bases: TGTGCCAGCAGTACCCGGACTAGCGGGAGAAAATATGAGCAGTTCTTC. Translated, it gives CASSTRTSGRKYEQFF.

This clone is a singleton in its sample. The chain recombines TRBV7-2 with TRBJ2-2; TRBD2 matches at 10 bases. Germline V gives CDR1 SGHTA, CDR2 FQGNSA. The CDR3 loop spans 16 amino acids. V was clipped by 5 bases and J by 8 bases; unmatched bases: 11. The CDR3 region is CASSPESGRAVGELFF. CDR3 DNA: TGTGCCAGCAGCCCAGAAAGCGGGAGGGCCGTAGGGGAGCTGTTTTTT. Using reference TRBV7-2 and TRBJ2-2 for the parts outside the CDR3, the full variable domain is GAGVSQSPSNKVTEKGKDVELRCDPISGHTALYWYRQSLGQGLEFLIYFQGNSAPDKSGLPSDRFSAERTGGSVSTLTIQRTQQEDSAVYLCASSPESGRAVGELFFGEGSRLTVL.

This clone was picked up a small number of times. The chain combines TRBV5-1 with TRBJ1-1, with D perhaps matching TRBD1 (6 bases). The germline V gene encodes CDR1 SGHRS and CDR2 YFSETQ. This CDR3 spans 17 amino acids. Trimming pared 4 bases from V and 0 bases from J, leaving 19 bases between. In DNA form, the CDR3 reads TGCGCCAGCAGCCGGACGAACAGGGAAGCATTGAACACTGAAGCTTTCTTT. It codes for CASSRTNREALNTEAFF.

The chain uses TRBV30 and TRBJ2-2; 8 nucleotides match TRBD2. Germline V gene lookup returns CDR1 GTSNPN and CDR2 SVGIG (reference sequence). The CDR3 is 15 residues long. The V segment lost 3 bases and the J segment 7 bases; nucleotides outside the gene matches: 10. CDR3 amino acids: CAWSVPGLVGGELFF. CDR3 nucleotides: TGTGCCTGGAGCGTTCCGGGACTAGTGGGCGGGGAGCTGTTTTTT.

This chain joins TRBV2 and TRBJ1-1; the D gene is possibly TRBD1 (5 bases). Germline V CDR1 and CDR2: SNHLY, FYNNEI. The CDR3 spans 12 residues. The ends were cut back, 3 bases at V and 10 bases at J, with 12 bases in the middle. This CDR3 reads CASSDIGRGAFF. The CDR3 DNA reads TGTGCCAGCAGTGATATCGGGAGGGGAGCTTTCTTT.

The chain links TRBV28 to TRBJ2-2; 8 nucleotides align to TRBD1. CDR1 is MDHEN and CDR2 is SYDVKM in the germline V gene. The ends lost 6 bases at V and 4 bases at J; junction bases unmatched: 16. This CDR3 contains 18 residues. The CDR3 DNA sequence: TGTGCCAGCAGCTCCTCTTTGTTTCAGGGGGCTTTCACCGGGGAGCTGTTTTTT. Amino acids: CASSSSLFQGAFTGELFF.

The chain couples TRBV29-1 to TRBJ2-7; D is perhaps TRBD2 (5 bases). The CDR3 totals 11 residues. Germline V gives CDR1 SQVTM, CDR2 ANQGSEA. V gave up 7 bases and J gave up 7 bases, with 14 bases separating them. CDR3: CSAYWAGEQYF. The DNA of the CDR3 is TGCAGCGCCTACTGGGCGGGTGAGCAGTACTTC.

The chain is built from TRBV18 and TRBJ1-3; TRBD1 is a possible D gene (5 bases). The CDR3 length is 14 residues. Trimming stripped 3 bases from V and 4 bases from J, with 10 bases between. Germline values: CDR1 KGHSH, CDR2 LQKENI. In DNA form, the CDR3 reads TGTGCCAGCTCACCCGACAGTGGGGGAAACACCATATATTTT. This sequence encodes CASSPDSGGNTIYF.

The chain employs TRBV19 and TRBJ2-2; TRBD1 might be the D (5 bases). The CDR3 contains 14 residues. Germline V CDR1 and CDR2: LNHDA, SQIVND (reference sequence). Trimming left V 8 bases short and J 1 base short, with 11 bases between. The CDR3: CASLDTGNTGELFF. In DNA form, the CDR3 reads TGTGCCAGTCTCGATACAGGGAACACCGGGGAGCTGTTTTTT.

This clone has more than one count but fewer than ten. The V gene is TRBV7-9, the J gene TRBJ2-2, with a weak D call TRBD2 (5 bases). Trimming cost V 5 bases and J 5 bases, with 18 bases left between them. The CDR3 contains 16 residues. The germline V gene encodes CDR1 SEHNR and CDR2 FQNEAQ (reference sequence). CDR3 in DNA: TGTGCCAGCAGCCGAGGCAGAGGGAGAGAAACCGGGGAGCTGTTTTTT. As protein: CASSRGRGRETGELFF.

This clone was counted a single time. The chain joins TRBV11-2 to TRBJ2-7; TRBD2 matches at 7 bases. Per germline, CDR1 SGHAT and CDR2 FQNNGV. V was pared by 6 bases and J by 2 bases, with 10 bases of the junction left unmatched. The CDR3 is 15 amino acids. CDR3 amino acids: CASRPLAGVAYEQYF. In DNA, the CDR3 is TGTGCCAGCAGACCCTTGGCGGGGGTTGCCTACGAGCAGTACTTC. The full variable domain, its missing parts supplied by reference TRBV11-2 and TRBJ2-7, is EAGVAQSPRYKIIEKRQSVAFWCNPISGHATLYWYQQILGQGPKLLIQFQNNGVVDDSQLPKDRFSAERLKGVDSTLKIQPAKLEDSAVYLCASRPLAGVAYEQYFGPGTRLTVT.

This sequence joins TRBV5-1 and TRBJ2-5; D not certain. Deletions cut 4 bases from V and 2 bases from J, with 12 bases between. CDR3 size: 14 residues. Germline CDR1 SGHRS, CDR2 YFSETQ. CDR3 sequence (DNA): TGCGCCAGCAGCCCGGAGCCACCTCAAGAGACCCAGTACTTC. Translated, it gives CASSPEPPQETQYF.

The chain carries TRBV13 and TRBJ2-7, with a weak D call TRBD2 (6 bases). Per germline, CDR1 PRHDT and CDR2 FYEKMQ (reference sequence). The CDR3 extends over 15 amino acids. V gave up 0 bases and J gave up 2 bases, with 11 bases separating them. The CDR3 bases are TGTGCCAGCAGCTTAGGAGCGGGCTCACCCTACGAGCAGTACTTC. Its translation: CASSLGAGSPYEQYF. The full variable domain, completed using reference TRBV13 and TRBJ2-7, is AAGVIQSPRHLIKEKRETATLKCYPIPRHDTVYWYQQGPGQDPQFLISFYEKMQSDKGSIPDRFSAQQFSDYHSELNMSSLELGDSALYFCASSLGAGSPYEQYFGPGTRLTVT.

The chain carries TRBV10-2 and TRBJ2-5; TRBD2 is a possible D gene (6 bases). V was pared by 4 bases and J by 5 bases, with 17 bases between. Germline loops: CDR1 WSHSY, CDR2 SAAADI. This CDR3 region has 15 residues. The CDR3 DNA is TGCGCCAGCAGTGGTCGGGCGGGAATGTTGGAGACCCAGTACTTC. Its protein product is CASSGRAGMLETQYF.

The chain couples TRBV5-6 to TRBJ2-1; no firm D call. Germline CDR1 reads SGHDT; CDR2 reads YYEEEE. The V end was cut by 4 bases, the J end by 10 bases, with 12 bases between. The CDR3 length is 12 residues. The CDR3 region has the DNA TGTGCCAGCAGCGCGCTTACTTTCGAGCAGTTCTTC. Its translation is CASSALTFEQFF.

The CDR3 reads CASSATSGGFTGELFF. In nucleotides, the CDR3 is TGTGCCAGCAGCGCGACTAGCGGGGGATTCACCGGGGAGCTGTTTTTT. This rearrangement joins TRBV9 to TRBJ2-2, with 12 positions matching TRBD2. There are 16 residues in the CDR3. V lost 3 bases and J lost 4; bases outside the gene matches: 4. Germline lookup yields CDR1 SGDLS and CDR2 YYNGEE.

This clone has a count of ten or more. The V and J genes are TRBV7-8 and TRBJ1-2, with TRBD1 identical over 7 bases. The CDR3 consists of 15 residues. Germline CDR1 is SGHVS and CDR2 is FQNEAQ. V gave up 4 bases and J gave up 8 bases; unmatched junction bases: 13. The CDR3 bases are TGTGCCAGCAGCTCTTCCTCCTTGGAGGGGGCGGGCTACACCTTC. Encoded protein: CASSSSSLEGAGYTF.

This clone has just one count. The rearrangement links TRBV27 to TRBJ2-7, with D maybe TRBD1 (5 bases). Germline V CDR1 and CDR2: MNHEY, SMNVEV (reference sequence). The CDR3 length is 13 residues. V was cut by 5 bases and J by 5 bases, with 13 bases left in between. The chain's CDR3 is CASSPMGPDEQYF. The CDR3 nucleotides read TGTGCCAGCAGTCCAATGGGGCCCGACGAGCAGTACTTC.

This chain joins TRBV28 and TRBJ1-1; maybe TRBD1 (5 bases). Per the germline V gene, CDR1 is MDHEN and CDR2 is SYDVKM. V lost 2 bases and J 8 bases, leaving 9 bases between the germline ends. The CDR3 consists of 12 residues. The DNA for the CDR3 is TGTGCCAGCAGTTTAGCTTACAGGGAAGCTTTCTTT. This gives the protein CASSLAYREAFF.

The chain carries TRBV7-3 and TRBJ2-5; TRBD2 is a possible D gene (6 bases). Trimming removed 1 base from V and 4 bases from J, with 7 bases in between. The CDR3 covers 13 residues. From germline, CDR1 is SGHTA and CDR2 FQGTGA. The CDR3 region is CASSLSGTETQYF. CDR3 coding DNA: TGTGCCAGCAGCTTAAGCGGGACAGAGACCCAGTACTTC.

Written as DNA, the CDR3 is TGTGCCAGTAGTATCGCGGGGCAGGGCAACATTCAGTACTTC. As protein: CASSIAGQGNIQYF. The V call is TRBV19, the J call TRBJ2-4; TRBD2 might be the D (6 bases). CDR1 LNHDA and CDR2 SQIVND come from the germline V gene (reference sequence). V was clipped by 3 bases and J by 7 bases, with 13 bases between them. The CDR3 covers 14 residues.

The V call is TRBV11-3, the J call TRBJ2-5, with a weak D call TRBD2 (6 bases). CDR1 is SGHNT and CDR2 is YENEEA in the germline V gene. V lost 5 bases and J lost 4, with 14 bases in between. The CDR3 sequence is 14 residues long. CDR3 in amino acids: CASSVGSGGETQYF. The CDR3 DNA reads as TGTGCCAGCAGCGTAGGTAGCGGAGGAGAGACCCAGTACTTC.

The rearrangement joins TRBV28 to TRBJ2-3; 7 nucleotides align to TRBD2. Per germline, CDR1 MDHEN and CDR2 SYDVKM. The CDR3 has 21 residues. Trimming at V came to 0 bases and at J to 2 bases, leaving 20 bases not matched to a gene. DNA of the CDR3: TGTGCCAGCAGTTTATGGGCAGGGCTCAAGATAGCGGGTAGAAACACAGATACGCAGTATTTT. As protein: CASSLWAGLKIAGRNTDTQYF. The full variable domain, rest sourced from reference TRBV28 and TRBJ2-3, is DVKVTQSSRYLVKRTGEKVFLECVQDMDHENMFWYRQDPGLGLRLIYFSYDVKMKEKGDIPEGYSVSREKKERFSLILESASTNQTSMYLCASSLWAGLKIAGRNTDTQYFGPGTRLTVL.

V is TRBV11-2 and J is TRBJ1-1; maybe TRBD1 (5 bases). Trimming pared 4 bases from V and 1 base from J, leaving 16 bases between. Germline loops: CDR1 SGHAT, CDR2 FQNNGV. The CDR3 is 16 amino acids. The CDR3 sequence is CASSSPGKSPNTEAFF. DNA of the CDR3: TGTGCCAGCAGCTCCCCAGGGAAGAGTCCGAACACTGAAGCTTTCTTT.